Many counts were recorded for the clone carrying this TCR beta chain. Its antigen remains unknown. These data are taken from a study of regulatory T cells in long-lasting Graves disease. Noted time point: newly diagnosed GD, antithyroid drugs for less than 3 months. Construction of the TCR library relied on RNA isolated from PBMCs. General study points: New patients shared some 890 public clonotypes, fewer than the 2,500 to 3,500 shared by persistent patients.

The authors built TCR beta libraries using iRepertoire HTBI primers and Arm-PCR of CDR3 regions. TCRdb re-derived calls from the multiplex PCR reads in MiXCR, one entry per CDR3 protein. The sample yields about 540,000 distinct CDR3 sequences, less than 15% seen once. This sample also appeared in a second study, on T cells in Graves' hyperthyroidism and ophthalmopathy.

Sequencing was performed on peripheral blood mononuclear cells (PBMCs), taken at new diagnosis, from a patient treated with antithyroid drugs. This clonotype was sampled from a man aged 25 to 40 with Graves disease.

CDR3 nucleotide sequence: TGTGCCAGCAGACGATCCGGGACAGCCGAAGCTTTCTTT. Translation gives CASRRSGTAEAFF. The rearrangement links TRBV28 to TRBJ1-1; 7 positions agree with TRBD1. Germline CDR1 reads MDHEN; CDR2 reads SYDVKM. The CDR3 has 13 amino acids. The V gene end was trimmed by 6 bases and the J gene end by 8 bases; junction bases not matched to a gene: 9.